This T cell receptor (beta chain) is from a study of T cell responses to AZD1222 COVID-19 vaccine (dated by TCRdb to about 2021). Context from the whole study: AZD1222 recipients with second doses at about 4 weeks or about 12 weeks were pooled, because spike-specific TCR depth and breadth did not differ between schedules. Enrollment into the trials was organized by age into subgroups of 18-55, 56-69 and 70-plus years, and those subgroups contained roughly 150, 30 and 60 TCR-sequenced participants, respectively. TCR sequencing covered about 230 trial participants: roughly 200 given two doses of AZD1222 and 26 given two doses of MenACWY control vaccine.

This sample's time point label indicates: baseline before first vaccination. Vaccinee samples were obtained from the UK trials COV001 and COV002, which included a single-blind randomized controlled phase 2/3 trial of AZD1222 (ChAdOx1 nCoV-19) in healthy adults. For TCRbeta chain sequencing, PBMC samples were collected from trial participants at day 0 and at day 28 after the second dose. Worth noting for this clone: No cognate antigen has been identified for it. Base qualities are not recorded, but no much larger clone differs from it by a single base.

V loses 8 bases of germline sequence and J loses 1 base, and the interval between the two ends is 8 bases. Looking up the germline V gene yields CDR1 MDHEN and CDR2 SYDVKM. From cysteine to phenylalanine, the CDR3 is 12 amino acids long. Only the CDR3 portion is preserved as DNA: 36 bases, with reading frame beginning at the first base. Broad study findings and their caveats: Because no day 14 peak-response samples were available, repertoires were characterized only after the peak T cell response. The 56-69-year group was small, and its depth increase did not reach significance, likely because of low power. Conclusions about previously exposed vaccinees were limited because only six AZD1222 recipients were SARS-CoV-2 seropositive at baseline. Participants were mostly white British and included more females than males, and it was suggested by the authors that clonal diversity may have been underestimated. Vaccine-associated CD4 TCRs spanned the whole spike protein, with dominant responses in regions 160-218 and 743-854. Nearly half of unique spike-specific TCRs reportedly recognized epitopes outside regions mutated in the B.1.351 and B.1.1.7 variants. After two AZD1222 doses, both the breadth and the depth of spike-specific TCRs were significantly higher than at day 0 and than in MenACWY recipients.

The CDR3 regions of human TCRbeta chains were analyzed by immunosequencing. The source study handled its data this way. TCRs in the repertoires were matched against a reference library of SARS-CoV-2-specific TCRs that had been generated with the MIRA antigen-specificity platform. Breadth was defined as the fraction of unique TCRs that were SARS-CoV-2-associated. Depth was defined as the fraction of total T cells that were SARS-CoV-2-associated. Using the MIRA data, each spike-specific TCR was assigned both to the spike region to which the TCR was reactive and to a CD4 or CD8 class. Log10-transformed breadth and depth values were compared by one-way ANOVA with Sidak's multiple comparisons tests. TCRdb limited this immuneACCESS table to in-frame rearrangements with V and J called. A share of clones is missing; checked studies link under half to unresolved V genes, and the rest is unexplained. V and J calls and clone size are those listed in that table; D and trimming were worked out from the DNA. The sample table records roughly 79,000 clones; around 73% of these occur just once. Of the sample, approximately 21% falls within the top ten clones.

The clonotype originates from an adult in good health. The sequence links TRBV28 to TRBJ1-2; no D segment can be confidently identified. The sequences come from peripheral blood, collected on day 0 of AZD1222 vaccination. CDR3 protein: CASQKSNYGYTF. The DNA is TGTGCCAGCCAAAAGAGTAACTATGGCTACACCTTC.